A selection of T cell receptor beta chains follows, all from one sample in a study of blood T cell repertoires in COVID-19. Libraries were prepared by immunoSEQ multiplex PCR; TCRdb keeps only in-frame clonotypes and omits some of them. The sample yields a few hundred thousand clones, around 87% seen once. Sequenced: peripheral blood. These receptors all stem from a woman aged 45-59 years who had recovered from COVID-19. CDR3s include the opening cysteine and the closing phenylalanine or tryptophan. Fields, in order: clone size, J gene, V gene, D gene, CDR3 DNA, CDR3 protein. A D gene is named only where the DNA matches it firmly. Not every row has a clone size; where given, it reads once, few, many or a size class.

- TRBJ1-1 TRBV5-4 TRBD1 TGTGCCAGCAGCGTCAGACAGGGGGCGCGAACTGAAGCTTTCTTT CASSVRQGARTEAFF
- TRBJ1-1 TRBV18 - TGTGCCAGCTCACCTCTTCTTGTGAACACTGAAGCTTTCTTT CASSPLLVNTEAFF
- TRBJ1-2 TRBV4-3 - TGCGCCAGCAGCCAAACAGGTCTCGGACAAAGAGGCTACACCTTC CASSQTGLGQRGYTF
- TRBJ2-3 TRBV7-9 TRBD2 TGTGCCAGCAGCCGAAGATTAGCGGGAGAGATAAGAGATACGCAGTATTTT CASSRRLAGEIRDTQYF
- TRBJ1-2 TRBV29-1 - TGCAGCGCCCAAGATATCGTGAACTATAGCTACACCTTC CSAQDIVNYSYTF
- TRBJ2-6 TRBV28 - TGTGCCAGCAGTAGCGACAGCTTCTCTGGGGCCAACGTCCTGACTTTC CASSSDSFSGANVLTF
once TRBJ1-4 TRBV6-5 - TGTGCCAGCAGGCAATTGACAGCTAACAATGAAAAACTGTTTTTT CASRQLTANNEKLFF
- TRBJ1-1 TRBV3-1/TRBV3-2 - TGTGCCAGCAGCTCTCCAGGAGGAACTGAAGCTTTCTTT CASSSPGGTEAFF
- TRBJ1-1 TRBV27 - TGTGCCAGCAGTTCCCATTTGAAGAACCGGGACACTGAAGCTTTCTTT CASSSHLKNRDTEAFF
- TRBJ2-5 TRBV7-6 - TGTGCCAGCAGCTTCTTTCTGGGGCTCCAAGAGACCCAGTACTTC CASSFFLGLQETQYF
- TRBJ2-1 TRBV6-2/TRBV6-3 - TGTGCCAGCAGTTACTCGATCGGCGGGAACCTCAATGAGCAGTTCTTC CASSYSIGGNLNEQFF
- TRBJ1-2 TRBV28 TRBD1 TGTGCCAGCAGTGGGGGACAGGGGTATGGCTACACCTTC CASSGGQGYGYTF
- TRBJ2-7 TRBV11-2 - TGTGCCAGCAGCTCTCGGACAGAGTCCTTTTCCTACGAGCAGTACTTC CASSSRTESFSYEQYF
- TRBJ2-1 TRBV29-1 - TGCAGCGCCGCCGCCGGGAGCTCCTACAATGAGCAGTTCTTC CSAAAGSSYNEQFF
- TRBJ2-2 TRBV7-9 TRBD1 TGTGCCAGCAGCCCCAGGGGGAGTCTCGACACCGGGGAGCTGTTTTTT CASSPRGSLDTGELFF
once TRBJ2-2 TRBV3-1/TRBV3-2 TRBD2 TGTGCCAGCAGCCAACTAGCGGGGGGGCCGAACACCGGGGAGCTGTTTTTT CASSQLAGGPNTGELFF
- TRBJ1-2 TRBV10-3 - TGTGCCATCAGTGACAGTCCCAACTATGGCTACACCTTC CAISDSPNYGYTF
- TRBJ2-2 TRBV5-5 - TGTGCCAGCAGCTTCGGGGGAGTAGGCCCCGGGGAGCTGTTTTTT CASSFGGVGPGELFF
- TRBJ2-1 TRBV5-1 - TGCGCCAGCAGCTTGGTACAGGGTGACTACAATGAGCAGTTCTTC CASSLVQGDYNEQFF
- TRBJ2-2 TRBV30 TRBD2 TGTGCCTGCCCTTCAGGCGGGGGATGGGCCGGGGAGCTGTTTTTT CACPSGGGWAGELFF
- TRBJ2-2 TRBV27 TRBD2 TGTGCCAGCAGTCCCCGACTAGCGGGAGCCACCGGGGAGCTGTTTTTT CASSPRLAGATGELFF
- TRBJ2-3 TRBV4-1 TRBD2 TGCGCCAGCAGCCAAGTGGGACTAGCGGGAGGTACGCAGTATTTT CASSQVGLAGGTQYF
- TRBJ1-2 TRBV5-4 TRBD1 TGTGCCAGCAGCTTGGGCATTCGGGGACAGGGGACCGGCGGCTACACCTTC CASSLGIRGQGTGGYTF
- TRBJ2-7 TRBV7-2 TRBD2 TGTGCCAGCAGCTCGGGACTAGCGGGAGAAACGTACGAGCAGTACTTC CASSSGLAGETYEQYF
- TRBJ2-1 TRBV19 - TGTGCCAGTAGTATTGGAGGGGGGACCCCCGGGGGGCATGAGCAGTTCTTC CASSIGGGTPGGHEQFF
- TRBJ2-5 TRBV29-1 TRBD2 TGCAGCGTTGAAGTAGCGGGAGGCCAAGAGACCCAGTACTTC CSVEVAGGQETQYF
few TRBJ2-5 TRBV7-9 - TGTGCCAGCAGCTTAGTCGTGGCAGATAAAGAGACCCAGTACTTC CASSLVVADKETQYF
- TRBJ2-1 TRBV28 TRBD2 TGTGCCAGCAGTCCGCCTAGCGGGATCGGCTACAATGAGCAGTTCTTC CASSPPSGIGYNEQFF
- TRBJ2-5 TRBV19 TRBD1 TGTGCCAGTAGTATCCCTGGGACAGGGGGCGCAAAGACCCAGTACTTC CASSIPGTGGAKTQYF